This entry lists 6 T cell receptor beta chains sequenced from one sample in a study of cytomegalovirus exposure and HLA in healthy donors. The PCR was carried out with 60 Vbeta primers and 13 Jbeta primers. The repertoire was sequenced with immunoSEQ multiplex PCR; TCRdb's copy has only in-frame clones and lacks some. The sample yields some 180,000 clones, 75% to 90% seen once. Sequenced: PBMCs. The receptors originated from a male donor in good health and CMV-seronegative.

This chain uses TRBV4-1 with TRBJ1-5; possible D gene TRBD1, 5 bases. The germline V gene encodes CDR1 MGHRA and CDR2 YSYEKL. V was pared by 5 bases and J by 4 bases, with 9 bases between. The CDR3 covers 13 residues. In DNA, the CDR3 is TGCGCCAGCAGCATGGAGGGGAATCAGCCCCAGCATTTT. This encodes CASSMEGNQPQHF.

CDR3 nucleotide sequence: TGTGCCATCAGTGGGAGACAGGGGAACACCGGGGAGCTGTTTTTT. Amino acids: CAISGRQGNTGELFF. The chain combines TRBV10-3 with TRBJ2-2, with 7 bases aligning to TRBD1. Germline V gene lookup returns CDR1 ENHRY and CDR2 SYGVKD. The CDR3 runs 15 residues. Unmatched junction bases numbered 3, after V lost 4 bases and J lost 1 base.

V usage is TRBV18 and J usage is TRBJ2-2; D gene ambiguous. Per germline, CDR1 KGHSH and CDR2 LQKENI. The CDR3 runs to 14 residues. V lost 0 bases, J lost 2 bases, and 4 bases lay in between. The chain's CDR3 is CASSPPPNTGELFF. The DNA for the CDR3 is TGTGCCAGCTCACCACCCCCTAACACCGGGGAGCTGTTTTTT.

The V call is TRBV5-4, the J call TRBJ2-1, with 8 bases aligning to TRBD1. This CDR3 is built from 16 residues. The V gene end was trimmed by 0 bases and the J gene end by 10 bases; junction bases not matched to a gene: 12. Germline values: CDR1 SGHNT, CDR2 YYREEE (reference sequence). The chain's CDR3 is CASSLVAGGLSLEQFF. CDR3 bases: TGTGCCAGCAGCTTGGTGGCAGGGGGCCTTTCCTTGGAGCAGTTCTTC. The full variable domain, rest sourced from reference TRBV5-4 and TRBJ2-1, is ETGVTQSPTHLIKTRGQQVTLRCSSQSGHNTVSWYQQALGQGPQFIFQYYREEENGRGNFPPRFSGLQFPNYSSELNVNALELDDSALYLCASSLVAGGLSLEQFFGPGTRLTVL.

The genes are TRBV7-9 and TRBJ1-1; the D gene is possibly TRBD1 (5 bases). This CDR3 spans 12 amino acids. CDR1 is SEHNR and CDR2 is FQNEAQ in the germline V gene (reference sequence). V lost 6 bases to trimming and J lost 11 bases, with 16 bases between them. CDR3 region: CASSPRGAKAFF. The DNA of the CDR3 is TGTGCCAGCAGTCCGCGCGGGGCGAAGGCTTTCTTT. The complete variable domain, with remaining parts taken from reference TRBV7-9 and TRBJ1-1, reads DTGVSQNPRHKITKRGQNVTFRCDPISEHNRLYWYRQTLGQGPEFLTYFQNEAQLEKSRLLSDRFSAERPKGSFSTLEIQRTEQGDSAMYLCASSPRGAKAFFGQGTRLTVV.

The V gene is TRBV7-2, the J gene TRBJ1-2; a weak D match, TRBD1 (5 bases). CDR3 length: 14 amino acids. Germline CDR1 reads SGHTA; CDR2 reads FQGNSA. Trimming shortened V by 4 bases and J by 4 bases, and 13 bases separated the two germline ends. CDR3 sequence reads: CASSSRGSGYGYTF. Written as DNA, the CDR3 is TGTGCCAGCAGCTCACGGGGGTCGGGCTATGGCTACACCTTC.